This T cell receptor beta chain appears in the sequencing data of a study of blood T cell repertoires in COVID-19. Sequencing was performed with immunoSEQ multiplex PCR; in TCRdb, only in-frame clones are kept and a portion is missing. The sample lists approximately 70,000 clones; under 85% were seen once. V was pared by 6 bases and J by 8 bases, with 12 bases of the junction left unmatched. CDR3 size: 14 residues. Germline V gives CDR1 LGHDT, CDR2 YNNKEL (reference sequence). The source is a woman aged 45-65 years with acute or convalescent COVID-19. The J gene is TRBJ1-2, the V gene TRBV3-1 (or the pseudogene TRBV3-2); 7 nucleotides agree with TRBD1. What was sequenced was peripheral blood. The CDR3 bases are TGTGCCAGCAGTCTAAAGGAGGGGGCGGACGGCTACACCTTC. Its protein product is CASSLKEGADGYTF.